The source of this TCR beta chain is a study of blood T cell repertoires in COVID-19. Overall study: There were acute and convalescent COVID-19 samples, and they came from the United States, Italy and Spain. The analysed material was cDNA or gDNA that came from T cells, B-cell-depleted T cells, or PBMCs.

Enrollment of patients from Seattle took place during active infection, with longitudinal follow-up. Germline V gene lookup returns CDR1 MNHEY and CDR2 SMNVEV (reference sequence). This CDR3 has 14 residues. V lost 3 bases, J lost 3 bases, and 10 bases lay in between. Original processing notes: Reference gene primer amplification in the assay estimated nucleated cell counts. Only in-frame clones appear in the TCRdb table, and some are missing; sequencing was by immunoSEQ multiplex PCR. For V, J and clone size, that table is used; D and trimming come from the DNA. The sample has around 93,000 clones; about 90% are singletons.

The TCR sequence derives from a man aged 18 to 29 with COVID-19, enrolled during active disease. The rearrangement joins TRBV27 to TRBJ2-3; D gene unclear. Source material: peripheral blood. CDR3: CASSLGLDTDTQYF. CDR3 coding DNA: TGTGCCAGCAGTTTGGGCCTGGATACAGATACGCAGTATTTT.